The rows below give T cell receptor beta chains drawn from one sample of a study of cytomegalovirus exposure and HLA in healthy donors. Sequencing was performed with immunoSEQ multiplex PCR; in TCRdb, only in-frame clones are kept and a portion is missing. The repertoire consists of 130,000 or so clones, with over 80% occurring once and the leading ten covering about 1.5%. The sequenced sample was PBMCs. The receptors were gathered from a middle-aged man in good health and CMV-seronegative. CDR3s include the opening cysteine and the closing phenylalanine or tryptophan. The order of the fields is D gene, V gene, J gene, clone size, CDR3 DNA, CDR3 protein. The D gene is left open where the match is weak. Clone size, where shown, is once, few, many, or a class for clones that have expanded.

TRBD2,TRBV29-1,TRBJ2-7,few,TGCAGCGCCTCGACTAGCGGGTCGCACGAGCAGTACTTC,CSASTSGSHEQYF
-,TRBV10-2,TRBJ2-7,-,TGCGCCAGCAATTGGGGCCCGAACTACGAGCAGTACTTC,CASNWGPNYEQYF
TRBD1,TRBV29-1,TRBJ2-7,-,TGCAGCGTAACCCGGACAGGGGACGAGCAGTACTTC,CSVTRTGDEQYF
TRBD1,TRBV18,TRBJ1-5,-,TGTGCCAGCTCCTTCGGACAGGGGAAGAATCAGCCCCAGCATTTT,CASSFGQGKNQPQHF
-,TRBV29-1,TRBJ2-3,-,TGCAGAGTACGGGGAAGAGGCAGTTCTGACACAGATACGCAGTATTTT,CRVRGRGSSDTDTQYF
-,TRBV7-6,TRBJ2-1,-,TGTGCCAGCAGCTTAAGCGGGTTAGGCTCCTACAATGAGCAGTTCTTC,CASSLSGLGSYNEQFF
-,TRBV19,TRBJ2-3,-,TGTGCCAGTAGTATAGCAAAGGGGAGGAGCACAGATACGCAGTATTTT,CASSIAKGRSTDTQYF
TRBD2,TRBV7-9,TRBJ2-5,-,TGTGCCAGCAGCTTAGGGGGACTAGATCAAGAGACCCAGTACTTC,CASSLGGLDQETQYF
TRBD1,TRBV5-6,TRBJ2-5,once,TGTGCCAGCAGCTTGGTTCCAGGGGGCTCTGGAGAGACCCAGTACTTC,CASSLVPGGSGETQYF
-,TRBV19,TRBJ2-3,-,TGTGCCAGTAGCTTAGCGGGCACAGATACGCAGTATTTT,CASSLAGTDTQYF
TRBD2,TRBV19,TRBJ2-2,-,TGTGCCAGTACCAAAGGACTAGTAGGTACCGGGGAGCTGTTTTTT,CASTKGLVGTGELFF
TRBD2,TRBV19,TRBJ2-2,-,TGTGCCAGTAGTACGGAACTAGCGGGGAGTTATGCCGGGGAGCTGTTTTTT,CASSTELAGSYAGELFF
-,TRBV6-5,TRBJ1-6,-,TGTGCCAGCAGTTCGCAGGGCAGGAATTCACCCCTCCACTTT,CASSSQGRNSPLHF
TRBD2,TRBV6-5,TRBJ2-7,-,TGTGCCAGCTCCTACAGGACTAGCACGGGGGAGCAGTACTTC,CASSYRTSTGEQYF
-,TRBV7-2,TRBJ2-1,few,TGTGCCAGCAGCTTAGTAGGCGCCGGGACTTTCGGCAATGAGCAGTTCTTC,CASSLVGAGTFGNEQFF
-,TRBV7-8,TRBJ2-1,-,TGTGCCAGCAGCTTACCCCCTACTGCCCCACGGTCAGGTACTTCAGGCAATGAGCAGTTCTTC,CASSLPPTAPRSGTSGNEQFF
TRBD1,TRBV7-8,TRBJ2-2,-,TGTGCCAGCAGCGAGACAGGGAAGGGGGAGCTGTTTTTT,CASSETGKGELFF
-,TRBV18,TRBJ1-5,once,TGTGCCAGCTCGGGAGATCAGGGGAATCAGCCCCAGCATTTT,CASSGDQGNQPQHF
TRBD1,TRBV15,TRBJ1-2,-,TGTGCCACCAGCAAACCCCGGGACAGGGATAACTATGGCTACACCTTC,CATSKPRDRDNYGYTF
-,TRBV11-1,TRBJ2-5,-,TGTGCCAGCAGCTCAGGAGAGACCCAGTACTTC,CASSSGETQYF
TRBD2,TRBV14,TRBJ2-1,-,TGTGCCAGCAGCCACCGAACAGGGGGACTAGCGGGAGCTAGAGAGGGCAATGAGCAGTTCTTC,CASSHRTGGLAGAREGNEQFF
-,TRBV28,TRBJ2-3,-,TGTGCCAGCAGTGGCCGGGGGGCGGGTTATATCACAGATACGCAGTATTTT,CASSGRGAGYITDTQYF
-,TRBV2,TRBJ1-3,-,TGTGCCAGCAGAATAGAGGCTGGAAACACCATATATTTT,CASRIEAGNTIYF
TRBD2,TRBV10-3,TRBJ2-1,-,TGTGCCATCAGTGACCCGACTAGCCCGAGCTCCTACAATGAGCAGTTCTTC,CAISDPTSPSSYNEQFF
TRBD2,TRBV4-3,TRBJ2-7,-,TGCGCCAGCAGCCAAGACCCTAGCGGGACGTACGAGCAGTACTTC,CASSQDPSGTYEQYF
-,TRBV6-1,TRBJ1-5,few,TGTGCCAGCAGTAGGGCGGACTATAGCAATCAGCCCCAGCATTTT,CASSRADYSNQPQHF
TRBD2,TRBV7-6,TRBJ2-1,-,TGTGCCAGCAGCTTGGCGGGAGCACCGTACAATGAGCAGTTCTTC,CASSLAGAPYNEQFF
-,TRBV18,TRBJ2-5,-,TGTGCCAGCTCACCACCGGTCAGTCTGCGGGAGACCCAGTACTTC,CASSPPVSLRETQYF
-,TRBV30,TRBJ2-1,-,TGTGCCTGGACAGGAGGTAATGAGCAGTTCTTC,CAWTGGNEQFF
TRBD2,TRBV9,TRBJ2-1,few,TGTGCCAGCAGCGTAGAGGGACTACAGAGCTCCTACAATGAGCAGTTCTTC,CASSVEGLQSSYNEQFF
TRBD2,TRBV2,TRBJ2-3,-,TGTGCCAGCAGTGGTCCGCGTGTGGGGAGGGCGACAGATACGCAGTATTTT,CASSGPRVGRATDTQYF
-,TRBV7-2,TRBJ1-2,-,TGTGCCAGCAGCTTAGCGCGGACAGTTAACTATGGCTACACCTTC,CASSLARTVNYGYTF
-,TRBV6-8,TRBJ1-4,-,TGTGCCAGCAGTCCCGGGGTAGGGTGGAATGAAAAACTGTTTTTT,CASSPGVGWNEKLFF
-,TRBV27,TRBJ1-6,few,TGTGCCGCACGGGTCGCGGGCATTAATTCACCCCTCCACTTT,CAARVAGINSPLHF
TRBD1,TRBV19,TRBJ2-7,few,TGTGCCAGTAGTCAACAGGGGCCCTACGAGCAGTACTTC,CASSQQGPYEQYF
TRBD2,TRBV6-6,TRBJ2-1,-,TGTGCCAGCGCCTATAGGCTCGGGGGGGATGAGCAGTTCTTC,CASAYRLGGDEQFF
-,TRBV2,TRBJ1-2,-,TGTGCCAGCAGTGACAGCTATGGCTACACCTTC,CASSDSYGYTF
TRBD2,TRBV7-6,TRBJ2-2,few,TGTGCCAGCAGCCCGGGACTAGCGGGGGGGCCCGGGATCGGGGAGCTGTTTTTT,CASSPGLAGGPGIGELFF
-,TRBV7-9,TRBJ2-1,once,TGTGCCAGCAGCTTAGTGCAGGAAATCGGCGAGCAGTTCTTC,CASSLVQEIGEQFF
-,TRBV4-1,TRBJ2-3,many,TGCGCCAGCAGCCAAGATGGGACATTAACAGATACGCAGTATTTT,CASSQDGTLTDTQYF
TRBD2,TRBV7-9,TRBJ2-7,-,TGTGCCAGCAGCGTTACGGCTAGCGGAGAGTACGAGCAGTACTTC,CASSVTASGEYEQYF
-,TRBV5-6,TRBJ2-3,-,TGTGCCAGCAGCTCCCTGACAGCCGACTTAAGCACAGATACGCAGTATTTT,CASSSLTADLSTDTQYF
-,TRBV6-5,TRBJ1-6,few,TGTGCCAGCAGCCCTAAGCCTGATTCGTATTCACCCCTCCACTTT,CASSPKPDSYSPLHF
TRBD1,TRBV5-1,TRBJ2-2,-,TGCGCCAGCAGCCATACAGGGGTTAAACCGAACACCGGGGAGCTGTTTTTT,CASSHTGVKPNTGELFF
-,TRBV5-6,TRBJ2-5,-,TGTGCCAGCAGCTTCACCGCAACAAAAGAGACCCAGTACTTC,CASSFTATKETQYF
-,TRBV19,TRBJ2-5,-,TGTGCCAGTAGTATCCAGGGGGCGGGGGAAGAGACCCAGTACTTC,CASSIQGAGEETQYF
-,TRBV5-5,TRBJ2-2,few,TGTGCCAGCAGCACCAGGACAGCGAACACCGGGGAGCTGTTTTTT,CASSTRTANTGELFF
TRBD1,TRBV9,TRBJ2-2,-,TGTGCCAGCAGCAAAACAGGGGGTTGGAACACCGGGGAGCTGTTTTTT,CASSKTGGWNTGELFF
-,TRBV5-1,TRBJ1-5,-,TGCGCCAGCAGCTTGGTTCTCGGAGTTAGCAATCAGCCCCAGCATTTT,CASSLVLGVSNQPQHF
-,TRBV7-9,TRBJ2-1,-,TGTGCCAGCAGCTTAGTGGGCGAGAGCTCCTACAATGAGCAGTTCTTC,CASSLVGESSYNEQFF